This T cell receptor (beta chain) was observed in a study of OX40 agonist ivuxolimab in advanced cancers. Study-wide context: The patients got ivuxolimab, which is an agonistic anti-OX40 (CD134) antibody. Aged roughly 20 to 79 with a mean of roughly 65 years, they were less than 90% male.

Autoimmune disease history or systemic immunosuppression led to patients being barred. Measured with immunoSEQ multiplex PCR; TCRdb has only the in-frame clones, and not every one. This table has about 72,000 clones, roughly 80% appearing once. Turning to this clone: The target antigen is unknown.

This CDR3 has 15 amino acids. V lost 3 bases, J lost 4 bases, and 14 bases lay in between. Germline-derived CDR1 and CDR2 are LNHDA and SQIVND (reference sequence). Overall study results and limits: Clonal expansion from baseline to week 6 occurred in both CD4+ and CD8+ T cells.

The sequenced sample was CD4+ or CD8+ T cells sorted from blood, obtained in a trial of the OX40 agonist ivuxolimab. The receptor comes from an adult with an advanced solid tumor such as melanoma, head and neck, liver or kidney cancer. The J gene is TRBJ2-3, the V gene TRBV19, with D tentatively TRBD1 (5 bases). The CDR3 DNA reads as TGTGCCAGTAGTATCCGGGCTTCAGGGTCAGATACGCAGTATTTT. Translated: CASSIRASGSDTQYF.